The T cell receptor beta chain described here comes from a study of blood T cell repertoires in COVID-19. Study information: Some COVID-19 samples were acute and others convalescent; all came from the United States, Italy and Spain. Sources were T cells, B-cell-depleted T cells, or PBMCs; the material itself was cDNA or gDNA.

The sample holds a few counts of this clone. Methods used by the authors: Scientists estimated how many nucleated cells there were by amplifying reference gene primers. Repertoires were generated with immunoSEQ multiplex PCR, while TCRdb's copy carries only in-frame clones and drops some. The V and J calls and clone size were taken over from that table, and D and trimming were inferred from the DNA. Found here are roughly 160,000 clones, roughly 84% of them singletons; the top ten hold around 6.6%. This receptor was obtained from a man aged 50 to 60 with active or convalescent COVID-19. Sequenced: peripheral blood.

The CDR3 sequence is CSTGGRGTLNTQYF. The CDR3 DNA reads TGCAGCACGGGGGGGCGGGGCACACTAAATACGCAGTATTTT. The chain has TRBV29-1 and TRBJ2-3, with TRBD2 identical over 8 bases. Germline V gene lookup returns CDR1 SQVTM and CDR2 ANQGSEA. J was trimmed by 7 bases and V by 8 bases; bases with no gene match: 14. The CDR3 sequence is 14 residues long.